The source of this T cell receptor beta chain is a study of CD8 T cells in ankylosing spondylitis. This clonotype was observed many times. Each CDR3 protein is one row after TCRdb ran MiXCR on the 5' RACE reads. The data show under 30,000 distinct CDR3 sequences, with over 10% seen just once and around 30% held by the top ten. Sequencing used blood. This TCR was sampled from a male donor with ankylosing spondylitis or in good health (not recorded which).

CDR3 nucleotides: TGTGCCAGCAGTCCCGGTACGAATAATGAAAAACTGTTTTTT. This sequence encodes CASSPGTNNEKLFF. The rearrangement links TRBV12-3 or TRBV12-4 to TRBJ1-4; D uncertain. CDR3 length: 14 residues. V was cut by 5 bases and J by 4 bases, with 11 bases left in between.